Following are 5 T cell receptor beta chains from one sample sequenced in a study of T cells after yellow fever vaccination. TCRdb called the 5' RACE reads again in MiXCR, with one record for every CDR3 protein. The sample carries 200,000 to 300,000 distinct CDR3 sequences, 10% to 15% recorded once. Sequences were derived from CD4+ T cells sorted from PBMCs, sampled 45 days after the yellow fever booster vaccination. The receptors shown here come from a man under 40 who received the YFV17D yellow fever vaccine.

This clonotype was seen more than once but under ten times. The chain is built from TRBV28 and TRBJ2-5; D not resolved. Trimming stripped 6 bases from V and 1 base from J, with 15 bases between. Germline-derived CDR1 and CDR2 are MDHEN and SYDVKM. The CDR3 extends over 15 amino acids. CDR3 nucleotide sequence: TGTGCCAGCAGCTCCGCGGCCAGCTCCCAAGAGACCCAGTACTTC. Its translation is CASSSAASSQETQYF. Supplemented by reference TRBV28 and TRBJ2-5, the full variable domain reads DVKVTQSSRYLVKRTGEKVFLECVQDMDHENMFWYRQDPGLGLRLIYFSYDVKMKEKGDIPEGYSVSREKKERFSLILESASTNQTSMYLCASSSAASSQETQYFGPGTRLLVL.

This chain uses TRBV5-1 with TRBJ2-2, with TRBD1 matching 7 bases. J was trimmed by 3 bases and V by 5 bases; bases with no gene match: 7. This CDR3 is built from 15 residues. Germline CDR1 reads SGHRS; CDR2 reads YFSETQ. For the CDR3, the DNA is TGCGCCAGCAGTCGGGGACAGAAGTACACCGGGGAGCTGTTTTTT. Residues: CASSRGQKYTGELFF.

In this sample, this clonotype turned up a few times. The rearrangement uses TRBV20-1 and TRBJ2-5; maybe TRBD2 (6 bases). V lost 2 bases and J 2 bases, leaving 9 bases between the germline ends. The CDR3 totals 13 residues. CDR1 is DFQATT, CDR2 SNEGSKA, per germline (reference sequence). The CDR3 coding sequence is TGCAGTGCTAGAATGGCGGGGCAAGAGACCCAGTACTTC. This encodes CSARMAGQETQYF.

The chain employs TRBV20-1 and TRBJ2-5, with D perhaps TRBD1 or TRBD2 (5 bases each). Trimming took 2 bases from V and 5 from J, leaving 12 bases between them. This CDR3 contains 13 residues. Germline assignment: CDR1 DFQATT and CDR2 SNEGSKA (reference sequence). CDR3 amino acids: CSARWGWEETQYF. DNA of the CDR3: TGCAGTGCTAGATGGGGCTGGGAGGAGACCCAGTACTTC.

This clonotype was seen a handful of times. The V and J genes are TRBV28 and TRBJ2-7; 10 bases agree with TRBD2. The CDR3 spans 15 residues. V dropped 6 bases and J dropped 2; count of bases not matched to a gene: 7. In germline, CDR1 is MDHEN, CDR2 SYDVKM. The CDR3 DNA sequence: TGTGCCAGCAGAGTAGCGGGGGGAATAACCTACGAGCAGTACTTC. It encodes CASRVAGGITYEQYF. Variable domain in full (rest from reference TRBV28 and TRBJ2-7): DVKVTQSSRYLVKRTGEKVFLECVQDMDHENMFWYRQDPGLGLRLIYFSYDVKMKEKGDIPEGYSVSREKKERFSLILESASTNQTSMYLCASRVAGGITYEQYFGPGTRLTVT.